This is a list of T cell receptor beta chains from one sample in a study of cytomegalovirus exposure and HLA in healthy donors. Measured with immunoSEQ multiplex PCR; TCRdb has only the in-frame clones, and not every one. Of 150,000 to 200,000 clones in the sample, 75% to 90% were seen once. Sequenced input: PBMCs. These receptors were taken from a male donor in good health and CMV-seronegative. The CDR3 runs from the conserved cysteine through the conserved F or W. Fields, in order: V gene, clone size, D gene, J gene, CDR3 DNA, CDR3 protein. D genes are given only for firm matches. The size of a clone is reported for some rows only, either as once, few or many, or as a class for expanded clones.

TRBV5-1	few	TRBD2	TRBJ2-7	TGCGCCAGCAGCTCTCGACCCACTAGCGGGCGGGTTTACGACTTC	CASSSRPTSGRVYDF
TRBV10-3	NA	TRBD1	TRBJ1-2	TGTGCCATCACCTCAGACAGGGCCTATGGCTACACCTTC	CAITSDRAYGYTF
TRBV29-1	NA	NA	TRBJ2-3	TGCAGCGCCGGAGGGGCCCTTCTAGCGACTAGCACAGATACGCAGTATTTT	CSAGGALLATSTDTQYF
TRBV5-1	once	NA	TRBJ1-6	TGCGCCAGCAGCTTGGAGGTCAGATCTTCGGGATCACCCCTCCACTTT	CASSLEVRSSGSPLHF
TRBV4-1	NA	NA	TRBJ1-5	TGCGCCAGCAGCCAAGAGGGGCACCCGGCCCCCAATCAGCCCCAGCATTTT	CASSQEGHPAPNQPQHF
TRBV23-1	once	TRBD1	TRBJ1-3	TGCGCCAGCAGTCAACAGGGGGAATCTTGTTCGGGAAACACCATATATTTT	CASSQQGESCSGNTIYF
TRBV21-1	NA	NA	TRBJ1-1	TGTGCCAGCAGCAAGGCCCCGTGCACTGAAGCTTTCTTT	CASSKAPCTEAFF
TRBV5-1	once	TRBD1	TRBJ2-1	TGCGCCAGCAGCTTACAGGGGGCGCGAAATGAGCAGTTCTTC	CASSLQGARNEQFF
TRBV5-5	NA	NA	TRBJ1-5	TGTGCCAGCAGTCCCATCGGAGATAGCAATCAGCCCCAGCATTTT	CASSPIGDSNQPQHF
TRBV6-5	NA	TRBD1	TRBJ1-2	TGTGCCAGCAGACCAACCGGGACAGGTTCCCATGGCTACACCTTC	CASRPTGTGSHGYTF
TRBV19	NA	NA	TRBJ1-4	TGTGCCAGTAGTATCGCGACAAGCCGTGAAAAACTGTTTTTT	CASSIATSREKLFF
TRBV5-4	NA	NA	TRBJ2-7	TGTGCCAGCAGCTTGGCCCGGGGGAGCTACGAGCAGTACTTC	CASSLARGSYEQYF
TRBV14	NA	NA	TRBJ2-2	TGTGCCAGCAGCCAAGCCCGTTCCGGGGAGCTGTTTTTT	CASSQARSGELFF
TRBV6-4	NA	NA	TRBJ2-3	TGTGCCAGCAGTGACTCGGGACTTTCAGATACGCAGTATTTT	CASSDSGLSDTQYF
TRBV7-8	NA	TRBD1	TRBJ1-1	TGTGCCAGCAGCTTAGTAAGGGACAGGAACACTGAAGCTTTCTTT	CASSLVRDRNTEAFF
TRBV5-4	NA	TRBD1	TRBJ1-2	TGTGCCAGCAGCATACAGGGACAGCCGGGCTACACCTTC	CASSIQGQPGYTF
TRBV27	few	NA	TRBJ2-7	TGTGCCAGCACCACTCCCTCGTCCGGGTTTACGCAGCAGTACTTC	CASTTPSSGFTQQYF
TRBV7-9	NA	NA	TRBJ1-5	TGTGCCAGCAGCTCCGGGAAAAATCAGCCCCAGCATTTT	CASSSGKNQPQHF
TRBV21-1	few	NA	TRBJ1-2	TGTGCCAGCAGCCTACCACGCCCGGGGGGCTATGGCTACACCTTC	CASSLPRPGGYGYTF
TRBV5-1	NA	TRBD2	TRBJ2-1	TGCGCCAGCAGCTTGGTGCGGGGGAGGAGCTCCTACAATGAGCAGTTCTTC	CASSLVRGRSSYNEQFF
TRBV19	NA	NA	TRBJ1-1	TGTGCCAGTAGTATCCAGGGAATGAACACTGAAGCTTTCTTT	CASSIQGMNTEAFF
TRBV9	NA	TRBD1	TRBJ1-5	TGTGCCAGCAGCGTAGGGGGACAGCCGAATCAGCCCCAGCATTTT	CASSVGGQPNQPQHF
TRBV5-6	NA	NA	TRBJ1-2	TGTGCCAGCAGCTTTATCGCGGCGGGGATATATGGCTACACCTTC	CASSFIAAGIYGYTF
TRBV7-9	once	NA	TRBJ2-2	TGTGCCAGCAGCTTGCGTCTGGGGGCAGGGGTGGAGCTGTTTTTT	CASSLRLGAGVELFF
TRBV19	NA	TRBD1	TRBJ2-5	TGTGCCAGTAGTAGACAGGGTCCGTTGGGTTCCCAGTACTTC	CASSRQGPLGSQYF
TRBV18	NA	NA	TRBJ1-2	TGTGCCAGCTCACCGGGGGGAGAGCCATATGGCTACACCTTC	CASSPGGEPYGYTF
TRBV6-6	NA	TRBD1	TRBJ1-1	TGTGCCAGCACCATACTGGAGACAGGGCTTGAAGCTTTCTTT	CASTILETGLEAFF
TRBV15	NA	NA	TRBJ1-6	TGTGCCACCAGCAGAGGAATCAGCTCCTATAATTCACCCCTCCACTTT	CATSRGISSYNSPLHF
TRBV10-1	NA	TRBD1	TRBJ2-7	TGCGCCAGCAGAGAAGGGACAGGGTTCCCCGCGTACTTC	CASREGTGFPAYF
TRBV2	few	NA	TRBJ1-1	TGTGCCAGCAGTGCTCAGGGGCCCACTGAAGCTTTCTTT	CASSAQGPTEAFF